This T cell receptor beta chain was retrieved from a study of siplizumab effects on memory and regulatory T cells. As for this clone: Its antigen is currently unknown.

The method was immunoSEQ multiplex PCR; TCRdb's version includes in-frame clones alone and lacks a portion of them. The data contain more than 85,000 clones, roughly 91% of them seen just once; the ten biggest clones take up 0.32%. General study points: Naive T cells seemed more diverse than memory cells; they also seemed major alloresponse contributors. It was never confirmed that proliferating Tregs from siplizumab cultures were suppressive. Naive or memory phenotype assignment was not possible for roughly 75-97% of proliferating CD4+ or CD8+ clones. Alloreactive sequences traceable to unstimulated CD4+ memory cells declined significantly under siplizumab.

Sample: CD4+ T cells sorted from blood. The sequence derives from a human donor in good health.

The CDR3 protein is CAWSWVNSYNEQFF. In DNA form, the CDR3 reads TGTGCCTGGAGTTGGGTCAACTCCTACAATGAGCAGTTCTTC. This chain joins TRBV30 and TRBJ2-1; D unclear. V was clipped by 2 bases and J by 0 bases, with 8 bases between them. The CDR3 has 14 amino acids. Germline lookup yields CDR1 GTSNPN and CDR2 SVGIG (reference sequence).